This paragraph covers one T cell receptor (beta chain) sequence. Trimming cost V 8 bases and J 0 bases, with 16 bases left between them. This CDR3 contains 15 residues. Germline loops: CDR1 MNHEY, CDR2 SVGAGI. Ages ranged from about 18 to 89 years, with residence in about two dozen US areas. In assigning cohorts, the study relied on participant-reported clinical history. Donors of Cohort 3 who recovered were those that had two negative PCRs, clearance, or symptom resolution. The sample originates from a study of blood T cell repertoires in COVID-19. Whole-study context: COVID-19 samples collected from the United States, Italy and Spain covered acute and convalescent phases.

Repertoires were generated with immunoSEQ multiplex PCR, while TCRdb's copy carries only in-frame clones and drops some. Of 190,000 or so clones in the sample, about 81% were seen once. This chain connects TRBV6-5 to TRBJ1-1; D call uncertain. The TCR originated in a man between 40 and 49 years old who had recovered from COVID-19. The sample taken for sequencing was PBMCs or T cells enriched from blood (not recorded which). In DNA form, the CDR3 reads TGTGCCAGCCGTTTAAGACTAGCCATGAACACTGAAGCTTTCTTT. Translated: CASRLRLAMNTEAFF.